The 15 T cell receptor beta chains below all came from one sample that was sequenced in a study of shared clonotypes between healthy human individuals (dated by TCRdb to about 2020). CD8 naive samples consisted of CD45RO-negative cells that were positively selected for CCR7, yielding a CD45RA+CCR7+ population without TemRA cells. The library was prepared using the immunoSEQ multiplex PCR assay. TCRdb re-hosts the immuneACCESS table, in-frame sequences only. Its copies lack some clones; in the studies checked, an unresolved V gene accounts for under half of them, and the cause for the rest is not known. For this sample the table gives roughly 2,000,000 clones, of which around 95% were detected only once. The top ten constitute less than 2% of the sample. The sample consisted of naive CD8+ T cells from PBMCs. The meaning of the sample's cell subset or site label: CD45RA+CCR7+. Source of these receptors: a man younger than 30 in good health. Some clones in this sample may be carry-over from other donors' samples.

The J gene is TRBJ2-3, the V gene TRBV10-1; perhaps TRBD2 as D (6 bases). Germline values: CDR1 WNHNN, CDR2 SYGVQD (reference sequence). This CDR3 has 16 residues. Trimming left V 3 bases short and J 1 base short, with 14 bases between. The CDR3 DNA is TGCGCCAGCAGTGACTTGGGGGGTTCGGGCACAGATACGCAGTATTTT. This sequence encodes CASSDLGGSGTDTQYF.

CDR3 DNA sequence: TGTGCCACCAGACGGCTCTCCTACGAGCAGTACTTC. Its protein is CATRRLSYEQYF. V is TRBV6-1 and J is TRBJ2-7, with D unresolved. The CDR3 totals 12 residues. Trimming took 10 bases from V and 0 from J, leaving 10 bases between them. The germline CDR1 and CDR2 sequences are MNHNS and SASEGT.

The V call is TRBV18, the J call TRBJ2-7; D could derive from TRBD1 or TRBD2 (8 bases each). V was trimmed by 6 bases and J by 2 bases, leaving 23 bases between them. There are 17 residues in the CDR3. Germline V CDR1 and CDR2: KGHSH, LQKENI. The CDR3 region is CASSLVRQGTRAYEQYF. The DNA of the CDR3 is TGTGCCAGCTCCCTCGTTCGACAGGGGACTAGAGCCTACGAGCAGTACTTC.

The gene calls are TRBV9 and TRBJ2-2, with D unclear. This CDR3 has 13 amino acids. CDR1 SGDLS and CDR2 YYNGEE come from the germline V gene. The germline V and J ends were trimmed by 2 bases and 5 bases, with 7 bases remaining between them. The CDR3, as DNA: TGTGCCAGCAGCGTCGTGATAACCGGGGAGCTGTTTTTT. Translated, it gives CASSVVITGELFF.

The chain couples TRBV5-6 to TRBJ1-6; no definite D call. The ends were cut back, 0 bases at V and 8 bases at J, with 3 bases in the middle. Looked up from germline, CDR1 is SGHDT and CDR2 is YYEEEE. There are 12 residues in the CDR3. This chain's CDR3 is CASSLADSPLHF. The CDR3 region has the DNA TGTGCCAGCAGCTTGGCGGATTCACCCCTCCACTTT.

Note on this clone: Other DNA sequences from this sample encode an identical CDR3 as well. This chain's CDR3 is CASSLSVGGGTEAFF. CDR3 coding DNA: TGTGCCAGCAGTTTATCGGTAGGGGGAGGCACTGAAGCTTTCTTT. This chain connects TRBV27 to TRBJ1-1; a weak D match, TRBD1 (6 bases). V shed 0 bases and J shed 4 bases, with 12 bases lying between them. This CDR3 spans 15 amino acids. The V gene's germline CDR1 is MNHEY and CDR2 SMNVEV (reference sequence).

This clone has only one observation. In nucleotides, the CDR3 is TGTGCCAGCAGTGCCGACACAGGGCCGAACACTGAAGCTTTCTTT. Amino acids: CASSADTGPNTEAFF. The chain carries TRBV6-4 and TRBJ1-1; TRBD1 is a possible D gene (6 bases). Germline-derived CDR1 and CDR2 are MRHNA and SNTAGT. The CDR3 sequence is 15 residues long. Trimming left V 4 bases short and J 1 base short, with 13 bases between.

V is TRBV28 and J is TRBJ2-2; no clear D gene. This CDR3 spans 12 amino acids. Germline lookup yields CDR1 MDHEN and CDR2 SYDVKM. Trimming took off 11 bases at V and 7 bases at J, with 14 bases between the two ends. CDR3: CAAATWSGELFF. The CDR3 DNA reads as TGTGCCGCCGCGACGTGGAGCGGGGAGCTGTTTTTT.

The V call is TRBV11-2, the J call TRBJ2-3, with a weak D call TRBD2 (5 bases). The CDR3 sequence is 15 residues long. V was cut by 5 bases and J by 0 bases, with 12 bases left in between. Per germline, CDR1 SGHAT and CDR2 FQNNGV. The CDR3 sequence: CASSPGSLSTDTQYF. The CDR3 DNA follows: TGTGCCAGCAGCCCGGGATCCCTTAGCACAGATACGCAGTATTTT. Supplemented by reference TRBV11-2 and TRBJ2-3, the full variable domain reads EAGVAQSPRYKIIEKRQSVAFWCNPISGHATLYWYQQILGQGPKLLIQFQNNGVVDDSQLPKDRFSAERLKGVDSTLKIQPAKLEDSAVYLCASSPGSLSTDTQYFGPGTRLTVL.

This clone came up once. This chain links TRBV9 with TRBJ2-1; 8 bases are a match to TRBD2. The CDR3 loop spans 18 amino acids. CDR1 is SGDLS, CDR2 YYNGEE, per germline. V dropped 4 bases and J dropped 7; count of bases not matched to a gene: 19. CDR3 bases: TGTGCCAGCAGCCCGTCAGGGTTTACCGGGACTAGTAATAATGAGCAGTTCTTC. Translated, it gives CASSPSGFTGTSNNEQFF.

J is TRBJ2-3 and V is TRBV5-6; 9 nucleotides match TRBD1. V lost 3 bases and J lost 1; bases outside the gene matches: 6. The germline V gene has CDR1 SGHDT and CDR2 YYEEEE. CDR3 length: 16 residues. The CDR3, as DNA: TGTGCCAGCAGCTCCCCCGACAGGGGGGGCACAGATACGCAGTATTTT. This sequence encodes CASSSPDRGGTDTQYF.

The chain carries TRBV19 and TRBJ2-1; D gene ambiguous. V lost 9 bases and J 6 bases, leaving 9 bases between the germline ends. There are 11 residues in the CDR3. The V gene's germline CDR1 is LNHDA and CDR2 SQIVND (reference sequence). CDR3 nucleotides: TGTGCCAGCCAGTGGGGCAATGAGCAGTTCTTC. Translated, it gives CASQWGNEQFF.

This clone has just one count. Distinct nucleotide sequences in the sample also encode this CDR3. This chain uses TRBV27 with TRBJ2-7; D is possibly TRBD1 (6 bases). Germline loops: CDR1 MNHEY, CDR2 SMNVEV (reference sequence). The CDR3 has 14 residues. V lost 0 bases to trimming and J lost 0 bases, with 6 bases between them. The CDR3 coding sequence is TGTGCCAGCAGTTTATCCAGGGGCTCCTACGAGCAGTACTTC. Protein sequence: CASSLSRGSYEQYF.

This clone has just a few counts. This chain connects TRBV7-2 to TRBJ1-2; 7 nucleotides agree with TRBD1. Germline V gives CDR1 SGHTA, CDR2 FQGNSA. The CDR3 consists of 14 residues. V shed 4 bases and J 8 bases; nucleotides not matched to a gene: 10. CDR3 in amino acids: CASSYRQGGGGYTF. CDR3 bases: TGTGCCAGCAGCTACCGACAGGGAGGTGGCGGCTACACCTTC.

The chain couples TRBV29-1 to TRBJ2-1, with 13 bases lining up with TRBD2. The ends lost 4 bases at V and 7 bases at J; junction bases unmatched: 10. CDR1 and CDR2 (germline): SQVTM, ANQGSEA. The CDR3 is 16 residues long. CDR3 sequence: CSVAGDTSGRVNEQFF. CDR3 DNA sequence: TGCAGCGTTGCGGGGGACACTAGCGGGAGGGTGAATGAGCAGTTCTTC.